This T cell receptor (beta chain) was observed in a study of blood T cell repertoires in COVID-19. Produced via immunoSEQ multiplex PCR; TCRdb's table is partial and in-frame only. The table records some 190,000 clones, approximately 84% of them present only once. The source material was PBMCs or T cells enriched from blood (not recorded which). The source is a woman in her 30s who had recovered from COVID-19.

The CDR3, as DNA: TGTGCCAGCTCACCTGAGCCGGGACAGCTAATCCAGTACGTC. It codes for CASSPEPGQLIQYV. V gene TRBV18 combines with J gene TRBJ2-7; 7 bases align to TRBD1. V dropped 3 bases and J dropped 10; count of bases not matched to a gene: 12. CDR1 is KGHSH, CDR2 LQKENI, per germline. The CDR3 runs to 14 residues.